This T cell receptor (beta chain) came from a study of T cell responses to AZD1222 COVID-19 vaccine. Study-level information: Researchers grouped second doses given at about 4 or about 12 weeks into one pool.

The CDR3 has 15 amino acids. The germline CDR1 and CDR2 sequences are SGHNT and YYREEE (reference sequence). After removal of 4 bases from V and 6 bases from J, the junction contained 7 bases not matched to a gene. Data came from immunoSEQ multiplex PCR; TCRdb stores just in-frame clones and leaves some out. Of fewer than 200,000 clones listed, just under 90% are singletons. Points on this clone: Its target is unknown.

Study-level points and caveats: Donors were largely white British and mainly female; clonal diversity was possibly underestimated.

The source of this sequence is an adult in good health. The chain uses TRBV5-4 and TRBJ1-4; TRBD1 matches 9 bases. The sequenced sample was peripheral blood, obtained on day 0 of AZD1222 vaccination. The CDR3 reads CASSHNRGLDEKLFF. CDR3 DNA sequence: TGTGCCAGCAGCCACAACAGGGGGCTCGATGAAAAACTGTTTTTT.